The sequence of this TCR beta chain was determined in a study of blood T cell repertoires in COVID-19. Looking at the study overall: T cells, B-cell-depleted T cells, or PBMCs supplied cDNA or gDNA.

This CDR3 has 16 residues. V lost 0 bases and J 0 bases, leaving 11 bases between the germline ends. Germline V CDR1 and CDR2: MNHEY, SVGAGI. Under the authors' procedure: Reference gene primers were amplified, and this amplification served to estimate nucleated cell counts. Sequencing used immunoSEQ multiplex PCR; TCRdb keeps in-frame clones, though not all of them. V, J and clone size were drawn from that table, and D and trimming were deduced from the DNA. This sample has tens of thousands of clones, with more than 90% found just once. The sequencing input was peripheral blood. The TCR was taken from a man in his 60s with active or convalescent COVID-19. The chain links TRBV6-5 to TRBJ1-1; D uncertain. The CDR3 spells CASSYSEGLMNTEAFF. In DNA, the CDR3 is TGTGCCAGCAGTTACTCGGAAGGACTGATGAACACTGAAGCTTTCTTT.